The 26 T cell receptor beta chains in this list originate from one sample, sequenced in a study of blood T cells in healthy people across ages. Primers used in a second PCR of about 6 to 11 cycles were a sample-barcoded 5' primer and a J-beta primer mix. Using its own MiXCR run on the 5' RACE reads, TCRdb lists one record per CDR3 protein. Among about 670,000 distinct CDR3 sequences listed, roughly half were seen once. The sample consisted of blood. These receptors all come from a woman older than 75 in good health.

To note about this clonotype: A read error is possible here, since a much larger clone lies one base away. The V call is TRBV3-1, the J call TRBJ2-5; 7 bases line up with TRBD2. The germline gives CDR1 LGHDT, CDR2 YNNKEL (reference sequence). The CDR3 has 11 amino acids. The junction had 5 bases not matched to a gene; V was cut back by 3 bases and J by 13 bases. The CDR3 loop reads CASSHRDYLYF. For the CDR3, the DNA is TGTGCCAGCAGCCACCGGGACTATCTGTACTTC.

The chain couples TRBV7-9 to TRBJ1-2; 9 nucleotides line up with TRBD1. CDR3 length: 15 residues. Germline V lookup: CDR1 SEHNR, CDR2 FQNEAQ (reference sequence). With 5 bases clipped from V and 4 bases from J, the junction kept 8 bases outside the gene matches. DNA for the CDR3: TGTGCCAGCAGCCAAACAGGGGGCATCGCCTATGGCTACACCTTC. Its translation is CASSQTGGIAYGYTF.

This chain links TRBV9 with TRBJ2-7; 8 positions agree with TRBD1. V lost 3 bases, J lost 4 bases, and 6 bases stayed unmatched. The germline V gene encodes CDR1 SGDLS and CDR2 YYNGEE. The CDR3 extends over 14 amino acids. The CDR3 DNA reads TGTGCCAGCAGCGCCGGGACAGGCGAGTACGAGCAGTACTTC. It specifies CASSAGTGEYEQYF.

This clonotype occurred a few times. This sequence joins TRBV20-1 and TRBJ1-1; TRBD1 aligns across 7 bases. This CDR3 spans 16 amino acids. Trimming took 3 bases from V and 0 from J; bases not matched to a gene: 10. CDR1 is DFQATT, CDR2 SNEGSKA, per germline (reference sequence). The CDR3 spells CSASVGRGGMNTEAFF. CDR3 in DNA: TGCAGTGCTAGCGTTGGCAGGGGGGGAATGAACACTGAAGCTTTCTTT.

This clonotype was seen ten or more times. The V and J genes are TRBV18 and TRBJ2-3, with D hard to call. CDR1 and CDR2 from the germline V gene are KGHSH and LQKENI. V dropped 3 bases and J dropped 1 base, with 8 bases sitting between them. This CDR3 has 14 residues. The CDR3 DNA sequence: TGTGCCAGCTCACCGCTGCTAGGCACAGATACGCAGTATTTT. Translation: CASSPLLGTDTQYF. Full variable domain (remainder filled in from reference TRBV18 and TRBJ2-3): NAGVMQNPRHLVRRRGQEARLRCSPMKGHSHVYWYRQLPEEGLKFMVYLQKENIIDESGMPKERFSAEFPKEGPSILRIQQVVRGDSAAYFCASSPLLGTDTQYFGPGTRLTVL.

The chain employs TRBV27 and TRBJ1-2, with 8 bases that match TRBD1. Germline loops: CDR1 MNHEY, CDR2 SMNVEV (reference sequence). V shed 6 bases and J 4 bases; nucleotides not matched to a gene: 7. CDR3 length: 14 residues. The CDR3 here is CASRSTGVVYGYTF. In nucleotides, the CDR3 is TGTGCCAGCAGATCGACAGGGGTGGTCTATGGCTACACCTTC.

This chain uses TRBV7-8 with TRBJ1-6, with D perhaps TRBD1 (5 bases). Per germline, CDR1 SGHVS and CDR2 FQNEAQ. V dropped 3 bases and J dropped 10 bases, with 10 bases sitting between them. The CDR3 loop spans 13 amino acids. CDR3 protein: CASSFWGRSPLHF. CDR3 bases: TGTGCCAGCAGCTTCTGGGGACGATCACCCCTCCACTTT.

This clonotype was counted once. Since a much larger clone is just one base distant, this may be a read error. The V and J genes are TRBV13 and TRBJ2-3; 7 nucleotides agree with TRBD2. Germline trimming cut 4 bases from V and 2 bases from J; bases unmatched to any gene: 12. CDR3 length equals 17 residues. Germline assignment: CDR1 PRHDT and CDR2 FYEKMQ (reference sequence). CDR3 in DNA: TGTGCCAGCAGCTCCCAACCCGTGACTAGCCCCACAGATACGCAGTATTTT. Translation: CASSSQPVTSPTDTQYF.

This clonotype has ten or more counts. V is TRBV5-1 and J is TRBJ2-5, with no clear D. CDR3 length: 15 amino acids. Trimming took 0 bases from V and 0 from J, leaving 9 bases between them. From germline, CDR1 is SGHRS and CDR2 YFSETQ. CDR3 sequence (DNA): TGCGCCAGCAGCTTGGGGAGTGTACACCAAGAGACCCAGTACTTC. It specifies CASSLGSVHQETQYF.

This clonotype was picked up many times. V usage is TRBV20-1 and J usage is TRBJ2-1, with 10 bases identical to TRBD2. CDR1 is DFQATT and CDR2 is SNEGSKA in the germline V gene (reference sequence). CDR3 size: 13 residues. V shed 3 bases and J 10 bases; nucleotides not matched to a gene: 6. CDR3 amino acids: CSARWLAGAEQFF. The CDR3 region has the DNA TGCAGTGCTAGGTGGCTAGCGGGAGCCGAGCAGTTCTTC.

The rearrangement links TRBV12-3 or TRBV12-4 to TRBJ1-1; D gene uncertain. The V and J ends lost 1 base and 4 bases respectively, with 13 bases between them. The CDR3 spans 15 residues. CDR3 DNA: TGTGCCAGCAGTTTAGGGGAGGGAGGGTTCACTGAAGCTTTCTTT. Translation gives CASSLGEGGFTEAFF.

In its sample, this clonotype was seen many times. The chain is built from TRBV5-1 and TRBJ2-7, with D uncertain. The CDR3 is 14 residues long. The V end was cut by 0 bases, the J end by 0 bases, with 7 bases between. Germline lookup yields CDR1 SGHRS and CDR2 YFSETQ. Written as DNA, the CDR3 is TGCGCCAGCAGCTTGGAGGCGCTCTCCTACGAGCAGTACTTC. It is translated as CASSLEALSYEQYF.

The rearrangement uses TRBV9 and TRBJ1-4; no firm D call. V dropped 3 bases and J dropped 5 bases, with 14 bases sitting between them. Germline lookup yields CDR1 SGDLS and CDR2 YYNGEE. The CDR3 spans 15 residues. The CDR3 DNA is TGTGCCAGCAGCGGAGCGGAGACGGGGAATGAAAAACTGTTTTTT. It codes for CASSGAETGNEKLFF.

This clonotype was found once. It may be a read error: a sequence one base away is much more abundant. This chain joins TRBV28 and TRBJ2-4; D gene unclear. Judging by the DNA end, TRBJ2-7 fits better; the J call may be wrong. The CDR3 is 14 residues long. The V gene's germline CDR1 is MDHEN and CDR2 SYDVKM. The CDR3 DNA follows: TGTGCCAGCAGTTCGGACGGCCAGACCTACGAGCAGTACTTC. Translating it yields CASSSDGQTYEQYF.

V is TRBV12-3 or TRBV12-4 and J is TRBJ2-3; 8 bases line up with TRBD2. Trimming cost V 11 bases and J 4 bases; bases outside gene matches: 14. CDR3 length: 15 residues. For the CDR3, the DNA is TGTGCCGGCCTGCGGGGGGTATTTAGCGCAGATACGCAGTATTTT. Its translation: CAGLRGVFSADTQYF.

In regard to this clonotype: This sequence may be a read error, since a much larger clone differs from it by one base. The chain uses TRBV2 and TRBJ2-5; D gene uncertain. The CDR3 runs 13 residues. Germline CDR1 is SNHLY and CDR2 is FYNNEI. Trimming removed 1 base from V and 11 bases from J, with 14 bases in between. This CDR3 is CASSEGSLNEQYF. The CDR3 region has the DNA TGTGCCAGCAGTGAAGGCAGTTTAAATGAGCAGTACTTC.

The rearrangement links TRBV20-1 to TRBJ1-1; 7 positions match TRBD1. Germline-derived CDR1 and CDR2 are DFQATT and SNEGSKA (reference sequence). V was clipped by 0 bases and J by 5 bases; unmatched bases: 12. The CDR3 is 16 amino acids. The CDR3 loop reads CSARDAVNQGVTEAFF. DNA for the CDR3: TGCAGTGCTAGAGATGCGGTCAACCAGGGGGTTACTGAAGCTTTCTTT.

As regards this clonotype: Possible read error: a much larger clone is one base away. The rearrangement links TRBV11-1 to TRBJ2-1, with 8 bases identical to TRBD1. CDR3 length equals 16 residues. Germline V CDR1 and CDR2: SGHAT, FQDESV (reference sequence). For the CDR3, the DNA is TGTGCCAGCAGCGACAGGGGAGGAGCAGGGTACAATGAGCGGTTCTTC. Its translation is CASSDRGGAGYNERFF.

This clonotype was counted at least ten times. This CDR3 reads CASSVSGGYNEQFF. CDR3 DNA: TGTGCCAGCAGCGTTAGCGGGGGGTACAATGAGCAGTTCTTC. V gene TRBV9 combines with J gene TRBJ2-1; 10 bases are shared with TRBD2. J gave up 4 bases and V 2 bases, and 0 bases lay outside the gene matches. The CDR3 contains 14 residues. CDR1 and CDR2 (germline): SGDLS, YYNGEE.

In this sample, this clonotype turned up many times. The chain joins TRBV10-3 to TRBJ2-3, with 7 nucleotides matching TRBD1. The CDR3 length is 15 residues. Germline CDR1 and CDR2: ENHRY and SYGVKD. The V gene end was trimmed by 0 bases and the J gene end by 7 bases; junction bases not matched to a gene: 7. CDR3 DNA sequence: TGTGCCATCAGTGAGTCGAGACAGGGCCCTAATACGCAGTATTTT. Residues: CAISESRQGPNTQYF.

This clonotype was observed a few times. This chain connects TRBV7-9 to TRBJ1-2; D is unclear. Trimming removed 1 base from V and 6 bases from J, with 18 bases in between. The CDR3 has 16 amino acids. Germline CDR1 is SEHNR and CDR2 is FQNEAQ (reference sequence). CDR3 residues: CASSLVVSGLLNGYTF. DNA of the CDR3: TGTGCCAGCAGCTTAGTGGTTTCTGGCTTGTTGAATGGCTACACCTTC.

This chain connects TRBV20-1 to TRBJ2-3; no definite D call. Trimming took 5 bases from V and 2 from J, leaving 11 bases between them. This CDR3 has 13 residues. CDR1 is DFQATT and CDR2 is SNEGSKA in the germline V gene (reference sequence). CDR3 sequence: CSAFWDLTDTQYF. The CDR3 nucleotides are TGCAGTGCTTTCTGGGATCTCACAGATACGCAGTATTTT.

The chain employs TRBV20-1 and TRBJ2-5; TRBD1 or TRBD2 may be the D gene (5 bases each). The CDR3 loop spans 12 amino acids. The germline gives CDR1 DFQATT, CDR2 SNEGSKA (reference sequence). Trimming removed 5 bases at V and 3 bases at J, with 10 bases between. The CDR3 loop is CSAGVGEETQYF. The CDR3 coding sequence is TGCAGTGCTGGGGTGGGGGAAGAGACCCAGTACTTC.

Details on this clonotype: This could be a read error, since a much larger clone is one nucleotide away. The V call is TRBV20-1, the J call TRBJ2-3, with D hard to call. There are 12 residues in the CDR3. Germline CDR1 and CDR2: DFQATT and SNEGSKA (reference sequence). Trimming removed 8 bases at V and 1 base at J, with 10 bases between. CDR3 in amino acids: CSLRPGTDTQYF. The CDR3 DNA is TGCAGTCTGAGGCCGGGCACAGATACGCAGTATTTT.

V usage is TRBV2 and J usage is TRBJ2-1, with TRBD1 as a possible D gene (6 bases). Trimming removed 7 bases from V and 7 bases from J, with 14 bases in between. CDR1 and CDR2 (germline): SNHLY, FYNNEI. CDR3 length equals 13 residues. The CDR3, as DNA: TGTGCCAGCACCATCCAAGGGGGAAATGAGCAGTTCTTC. Its protein product is CASTIQGGNEQFF.

This clonotype was observed at least ten times. This chain uses TRBV7-2 with TRBJ1-1; D gene unclear. The germline CDR1 and CDR2 sequences are SGHTA and FQGNSA. This CDR3 spans 13 amino acids. Trimming shortened V by 5 bases and J by 5 bases, and 12 bases separated the two germline ends. CDR3 protein: CASSPILGTEAFF. The CDR3 region has the DNA TGTGCCAGCAGCCCCATTCTTGGAACTGAAGCTTTCTTT.